A selection of T cell receptor beta chains follows, all from one sample in a study of blood T cell repertoires in COVID-19. TCRdb's table, derived via immunoSEQ multiplex PCR, lists solely in-frame clones and lacks some. Altogether approximately 300,000 clones are present, roughly 90% being singletons, with the ten largest covering 2.6%. Sequencing was carried out using PBMCs or T cells enriched from blood (not recorded which). The receptor source for this set is a man aged 60 to 69 who had recovered from COVID-19. CDR3s include the opening cysteine and the closing phenylalanine or tryptophan. Each record gives: clone size, D gene, J gene, V gene, CDR3 protein, CDR3 DNA. A D gene is named only where the DNA matches it firmly. Size is omitted from some rows. Given values are once, few, many or a class for expanded clones.

- | TRBD1 | TRBJ2-7 | TRBV11-3 | CASSLTGTGIYEQYF | TGTGCCAGCAGCTTAACTGGGACAGGGATTTACGAGCAGTACTTC
- | TRBD1 | TRBJ1-4 | TRBV11-2 | CASSWDRGREKLFF | TGTGCCAGCAGTTGGGACAGGGGACGCGAAAAACTGTTTTTT
few | - | TRBJ1-2 | TRBV2 | CASSRQAGHGYTF | TGTGCCAGCAGTCGGCAGGCAGGGCATGGCTACACCTTC
- | - | TRBJ2-7 | TRBV7-6 | CASSLPSNGFAAGTYEQYF | TGTGCCAGCAGCCTCCCCAGCAATGGGTTCGCTGCAGGGACCTACGAGCAGTACTTC
once | TRBD2 | TRBJ2-5 | TRBV5-1 | CASAWGSGGQETQYF | TGCGCCTCCGCCTGGGGGAGCGGGGGGCAAGAGACCCAGTACTTC
few | - | TRBJ1-1 | TRBV10-3 | CAISELWAQNTEAFF | TGTGCCATCAGTGAGTTGTGGGCCCAGAACACTGAAGCTTTCTTT
- | - | TRBJ2-3 | TRBV6-2/TRBV6-3 | CASRYTRGAPDTQYF | TGTGCCAGCAGATACACCCGGGGGGCTCCAGATACGCAGTATTTT
- | - | TRBJ1-5 | TRBV3-1/TRBV3-2 | CASSQDHGGPVMGNQPQHF | TGTGCCAGCAGCCAAGATCACGGGGGGCCGGTGATGGGCAATCAGCCCCAGCATTTT
once | - | TRBJ2-3 | TRBV24-1 | CATSDAGVGTDTQYF | TGTGCCACCAGTGATGCAGGGGTGGGGACAGATACGCAGTATTTT
once | - | TRBJ1-5 | TRBV9 | CASSSGQYQPQHF | TGTGCCAGCAGCAGCGGACAGTACCAGCCCCAGCATTTT
- | - | TRBJ2-5 | TRBV18 | CASSPQTGQETQYF | TGTGCCAGCTCACCACAGACAGGACAGGAGACCCAGTACTTC
- | TRBD2 | TRBJ2-3 | TRBV10-3 | CAIRGLAGVDTQYF | TGTGCCATCCGGGGACTAGCGGGAGTAGATACGCAGTATTTT
- | TRBD1 | TRBJ1-2 | TRBV2 | CASSDMDRDGYTF | TGTGCCAGCAGTGACATGGACAGGGATGGCTACACCTTC